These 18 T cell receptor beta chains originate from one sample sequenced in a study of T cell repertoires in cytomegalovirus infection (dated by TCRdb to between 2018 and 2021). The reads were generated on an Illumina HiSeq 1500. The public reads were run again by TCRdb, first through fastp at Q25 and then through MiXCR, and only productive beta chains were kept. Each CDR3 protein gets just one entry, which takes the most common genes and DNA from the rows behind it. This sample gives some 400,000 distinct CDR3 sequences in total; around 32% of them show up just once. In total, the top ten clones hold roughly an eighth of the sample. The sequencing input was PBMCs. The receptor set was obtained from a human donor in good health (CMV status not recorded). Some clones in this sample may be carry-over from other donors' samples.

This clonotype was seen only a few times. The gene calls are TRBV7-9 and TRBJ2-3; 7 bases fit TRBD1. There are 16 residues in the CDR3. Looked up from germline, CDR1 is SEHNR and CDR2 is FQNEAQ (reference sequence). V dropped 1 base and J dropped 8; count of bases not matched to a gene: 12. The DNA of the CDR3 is TGTGCCAGCAGCTTAGGGACCGGGACAGCCCCCGGTACGCAGTATTTT. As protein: CASSLGTGTAPGTQYF. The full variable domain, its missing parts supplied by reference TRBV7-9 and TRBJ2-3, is DTGVSQNPRHKITKRGQNVTFRCDPISEHNRLYWYRQTLGQGPEFLTYFQNEAQLEKSRLLSDRFSAERPKGSFSTLEIQRTEQGDSAMYLCASSLGTGTAPGTQYFGPGTRLTVL.

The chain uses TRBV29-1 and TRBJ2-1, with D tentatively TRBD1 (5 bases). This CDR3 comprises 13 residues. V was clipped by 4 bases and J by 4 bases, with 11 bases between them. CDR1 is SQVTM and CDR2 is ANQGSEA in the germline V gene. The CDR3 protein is CSVGRAPYNEQFF. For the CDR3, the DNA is TGCAGCGTTGGCAGGGCCCCTTACAATGAGCAGTTCTTC.

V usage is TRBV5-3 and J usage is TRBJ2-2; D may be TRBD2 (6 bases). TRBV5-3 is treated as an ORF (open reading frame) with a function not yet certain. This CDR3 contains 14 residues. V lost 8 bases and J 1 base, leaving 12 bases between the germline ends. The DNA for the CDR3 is TGTGCCAGCGGCGGGGCCCTGAACACCGGGGAGCTGTTTTTT. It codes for CASGGALNTGELFF.

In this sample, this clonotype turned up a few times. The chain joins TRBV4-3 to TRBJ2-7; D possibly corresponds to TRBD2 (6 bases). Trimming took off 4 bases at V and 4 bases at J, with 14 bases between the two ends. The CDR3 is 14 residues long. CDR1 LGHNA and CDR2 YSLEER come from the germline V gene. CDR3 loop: CASSPSRGEYEQYF. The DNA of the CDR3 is TGCGCCAGCAGCCCATCCCGCGGGGAGTACGAGCAGTACTTC.

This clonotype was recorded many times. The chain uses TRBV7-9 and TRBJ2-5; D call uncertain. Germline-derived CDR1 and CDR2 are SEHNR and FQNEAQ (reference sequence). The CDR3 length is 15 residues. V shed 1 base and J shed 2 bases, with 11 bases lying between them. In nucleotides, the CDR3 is TGTGCCAGCAGCTTAGGGCCCTCCCCACAAGAGACCCAGTACTTC. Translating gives CASSLGPSPQETQYF.

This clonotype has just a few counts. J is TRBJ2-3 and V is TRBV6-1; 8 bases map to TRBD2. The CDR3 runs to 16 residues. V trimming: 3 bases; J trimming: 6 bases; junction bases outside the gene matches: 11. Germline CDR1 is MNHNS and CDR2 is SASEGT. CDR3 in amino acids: CASSEYPGLDPDTQYF. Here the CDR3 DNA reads TGTGCCAGCAGTGAGTATCCGGGACTAGACCCGGATACGCAGTATTTT.

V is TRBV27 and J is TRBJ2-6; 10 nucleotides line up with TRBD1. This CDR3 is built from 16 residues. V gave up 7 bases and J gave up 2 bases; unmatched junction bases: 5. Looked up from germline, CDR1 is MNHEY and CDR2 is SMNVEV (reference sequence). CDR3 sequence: CASNRQGAAGANVLTF. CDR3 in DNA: TGTGCCAGCAACCGACAGGGGGCAGCTGGGGCCAACGTCCTGACTTTC.

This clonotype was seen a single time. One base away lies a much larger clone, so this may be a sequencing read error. The CDR3 bases are TGTGCCAGCAGCTGGGGCTCAGCGGTGGGTTACAATGAGCAGTTCTTC. It is translated as CASSWGSAVGYNEQFF. V is TRBV7-6 and J is TRBJ2-1; D could derive from TRBD1 or TRBD2 (5 bases each). CDR3 length: 16 amino acids. Trimming shortened V by 4 bases and J by 4 bases, and 17 bases separated the two germline ends. The V gene's germline CDR1 is SGHVS and CDR2 FNYEAQ.

CDR3 bases: TGTGCCACCAGCAGACAAGCGGGGGATGAAAAACTGTTTTTT. This translates into CATSRQAGDEKLFF. The rearrangement joins TRBV15 to TRBJ1-4; D possibly corresponds to TRBD1 (5 bases). V was trimmed by 2 bases and J by 6 bases, leaving 10 bases between them. CDR3 length: 14 residues. Germline V CDR1 and CDR2: LNHNV, YYDKDF (reference sequence).

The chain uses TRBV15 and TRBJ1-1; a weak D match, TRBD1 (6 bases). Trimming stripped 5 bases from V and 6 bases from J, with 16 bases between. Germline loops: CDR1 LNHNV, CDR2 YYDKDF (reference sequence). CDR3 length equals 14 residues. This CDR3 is CATSRPQGTAEAFF. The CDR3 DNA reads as TGTGCCACCAGCCGACCACAGGGTACTGCTGAAGCTTTCTTT. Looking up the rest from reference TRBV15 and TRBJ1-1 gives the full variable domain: DAMVIQNPRYQVTQFGKPVTLSCSQTLNHNVMYWYQQKSSQAPKLLFHYYDKDFNNEADTPDNFQSRRPNTSFCFLDIRSPGLGDTAMYLCATSRPQGTAEAFFGQGTRLTVV.

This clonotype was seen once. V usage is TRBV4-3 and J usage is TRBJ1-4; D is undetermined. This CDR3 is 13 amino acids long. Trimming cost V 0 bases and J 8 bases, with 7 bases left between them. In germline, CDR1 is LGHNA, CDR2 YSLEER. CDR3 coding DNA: TGCGCCAGCAGCCAAGATCGACTCGAAAAACTGTTTTTT. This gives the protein CASSQDRLEKLFF.

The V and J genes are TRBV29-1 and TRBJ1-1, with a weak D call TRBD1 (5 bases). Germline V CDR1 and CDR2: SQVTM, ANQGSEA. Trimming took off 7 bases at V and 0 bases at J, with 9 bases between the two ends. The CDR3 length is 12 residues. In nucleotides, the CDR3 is TGCAGCGCCGGGACTGTGAACACTGAAGCTTTCTTT. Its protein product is CSAGTVNTEAFF.

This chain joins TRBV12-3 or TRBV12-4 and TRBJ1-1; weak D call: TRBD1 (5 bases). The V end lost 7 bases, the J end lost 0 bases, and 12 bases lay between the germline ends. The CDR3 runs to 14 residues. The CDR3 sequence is CASNPGQLNTEAFF. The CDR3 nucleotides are TGTGCCAGCAATCCCGGACAATTGAACACTGAAGCTTTCTTT.

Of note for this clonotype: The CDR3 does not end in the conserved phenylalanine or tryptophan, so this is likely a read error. CDR3 sequence (DNA): TGTGCCAGCTCACCACTGAATACGCAGTATTAT. Its translation is CASSPLNTQYY. This chain connects TRBV18 to TRBJ2-3; D is uncertain. V was cut by 1 base and J by 7 bases, with 3 bases left in between. Germline CDR1 reads KGHSH; CDR2 reads LQKENI. The CDR3 is made up of 11 amino acids.

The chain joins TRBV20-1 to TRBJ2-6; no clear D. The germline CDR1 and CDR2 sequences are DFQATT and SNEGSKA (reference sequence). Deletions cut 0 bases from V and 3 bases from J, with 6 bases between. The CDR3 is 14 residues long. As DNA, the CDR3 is TGCAGTGCTAGAGAGGGTGGTGGGGCCAACGTCCTGACTTTC. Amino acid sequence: CSAREGGGANVLTF.

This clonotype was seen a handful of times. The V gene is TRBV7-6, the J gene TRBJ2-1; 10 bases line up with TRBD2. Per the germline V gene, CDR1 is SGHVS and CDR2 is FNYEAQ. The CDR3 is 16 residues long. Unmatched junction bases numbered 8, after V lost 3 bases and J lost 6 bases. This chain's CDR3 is CASSLMSGGGFNEQFF. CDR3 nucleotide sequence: TGTGCCAGCAGCTTGATGAGCGGGGGGGGTTTCAATGAGCAGTTCTTC.

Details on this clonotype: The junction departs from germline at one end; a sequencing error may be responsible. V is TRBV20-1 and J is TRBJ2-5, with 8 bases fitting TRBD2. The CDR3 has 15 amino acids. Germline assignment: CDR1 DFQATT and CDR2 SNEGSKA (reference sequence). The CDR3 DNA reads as TGCAGTGCTGGGGGGCGGGGGGCCAACCAAGAGACACAGTCCTTC. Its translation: CSAGGRGANQETQSF.

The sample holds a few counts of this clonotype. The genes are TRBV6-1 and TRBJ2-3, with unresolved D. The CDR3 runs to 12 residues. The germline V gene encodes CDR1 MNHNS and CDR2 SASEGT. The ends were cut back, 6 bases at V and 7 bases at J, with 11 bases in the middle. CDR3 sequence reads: CASSPKSYTQYF. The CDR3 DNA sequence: TGTGCCAGCAGCCCTAAATCCTATACGCAGTATTTT.